This entry lists 10 T cell receptor beta chains sequenced from one sample in a study of T-cell memory formation after mild COVID-19. TCRdb ran MiXCR on the 5' RACE reads and lists one entry per CDR3 protein. The sample has 410,000 or so distinct CDR3 sequences, around a quarter seen once. Material for sequencing was PBMCs or a T cell subset sorted from them (not recorded which). These receptors all stem from an adult woman who had mild COVID-19 (a few samples of this study predate the infection). Cell type and time point are not known.

This clonotype was seen more than once but under ten times. The J gene is TRBJ2-7, the V gene TRBV29-1, with 7 bases fitting TRBD2. The V segment lost 3 bases and the J segment 7 bases; nucleotides outside the gene matches: 9. CDR3 length: 13 residues. Per the germline V gene, CDR1 is SQVTM and CDR2 is ANQGSEA. The CDR3 nucleotides read TGCAGCGTTGACCCGGGAGGAGTCGAAGAGCAGTACTTC. Protein sequence: CSVDPGGVEEQYF.

This chain uses TRBV9 with TRBJ1-1, with 7 bases that match TRBD1. Trimming at V came to 4 bases and at J to 0 bases, leaving 9 bases not matched to a gene. The CDR3 is made up of 16 amino acids. Germline-derived CDR1 and CDR2 are SGDLS and YYNGEE. Here the CDR3 reads CASSPSGQIVNTEAFF. DNA for the CDR3: TGTGCCAGCAGCCCCTCGGGACAGATAGTGAACACTGAAGCTTTCTTT.

In its sample, this clonotype was seen a few times. The rearrangement joins TRBV27 to TRBJ2-3, with TRBD2 matching 9 bases. Germline V gene lookup returns CDR1 MNHEY and CDR2 SMNVEV (reference sequence). This CDR3 has 17 amino acids. With 2 bases clipped from V and 6 bases from J, the junction kept 12 bases outside the gene matches. CDR3 protein: CASSLRGTSKSRDTQYF. CDR3 sequence (DNA): TGTGCCAGCAGTTTACGCGGGACTAGCAAAAGTCGGGATACGCAGTATTTT.

This clonotype was counted ten times or more. The V gene is TRBV7-8, the J gene TRBJ1-5, with TRBD1 matching 8 bases. The germline V gene encodes CDR1 SGHVS and CDR2 FQNEAQ. V shed 5 bases, J shed 5 bases, and the junction held 8 bases outside the gene matches. The CDR3 sequence is 15 residues long. CDR3 loop: CASSHNPTGDQPQHF. The DNA of the CDR3 is TGTGCCAGCAGCCATAATCCGACAGGGGATCAGCCCCAGCATTTT.

This clonotype was recorded a few times. This chain connects TRBV18 to TRBJ1-2, with unresolved D. The CDR3 runs to 13 residues. Germline CDR1 and CDR2: KGHSH and LQKENI. The V end was cut by 2 bases, the J end by 6 bases, with 10 bases between. In DNA form, the CDR3 reads TGTGCCAGCTCACCAAAACAGCGAGATGGCTACACCTTC. The encoded protein is CASSPKQRDGYTF. Full variable domain (remainder filled in from reference TRBV18 and TRBJ1-2): NAGVMQNPRHLVRRRGQEARLRCSPMKGHSHVYWYRQLPEEGLKFMVYLQKENIIDESGMPKERFSAEFPKEGPSILRIQQVVRGDSAAYFCASSPKQRDGYTFGSGTRLTVV.

This clonotype was observed a few times. This chain connects TRBV10-3 to TRBJ1-1; TRBD1 is a possible D gene (5 bases). V lost 6 bases, J lost 2 bases, and 16 bases lay in between. The CDR3 is 15 amino acids. Germline loops: CDR1 ENHRY, CDR2 SYGVKD. The CDR3 region is CAIRSGGMGNTEAFF. CDR3 bases: TGTGCCATCAGGAGTGGGGGAATGGGAAACACTGAAGCTTTCTTT.

The chain has TRBV12-3 or TRBV12-4 and TRBJ2-3; D is unresolved. The V gene lost 6 bases and the J gene lost 2 bases, with 9 bases spanning the gap. The CDR3 is 13 residues long. The CDR3 nucleotides are TGTGCCAGCAGGACTTCGTTCACAGATACGCAGTATTTT. Protein: CASRTSFTDTQYF.

This clonotype was counted between two and nine times. Here the CDR3 reads CASSNPSPSSGANVLTF. The CDR3 DNA reads TGTGCCAGCAGTAATCCCAGCCCTAGCTCTGGGGCCAACGTCCTGACTTTC. The chain is built from TRBV6-4 and TRBJ2-6; unclear D gene. The CDR3 totals 17 residues. The germline V and J ends were trimmed by 5 bases and 0 bases, with 14 bases remaining between them. CDR1 MRHNA and CDR2 SNTAGT come from the germline V gene.

This chain connects TRBV12-3 or TRBV12-4 to TRBJ1-3; 7 positions agree with TRBD1. CDR3 length: 15 residues. After removal of 5 bases from V and 0 bases from J, the junction contained 4 bases not matched to a gene. As DNA, the CDR3 is TGTGCCAGCAGTAGACAGGGAAGCTCTGGAAACACCATATATTTT. As protein: CASSRQGSSGNTIYF.

This clonotype was recorded at least ten times. The CDR3: CASSLTSGMETQYF. For the CDR3, the DNA is TGTGCCAGCAGCTTAACGTCGGGAATGGAGACCCAGTACTTC. V is TRBV7-2 and J is TRBJ2-5, with D maybe TRBD2 (5 bases). V dropped 2 bases and J dropped 5 bases, with 12 bases sitting between them. CDR3 length: 14 amino acids. Germline CDR1 and CDR2: SGHTA and FQGNSA.